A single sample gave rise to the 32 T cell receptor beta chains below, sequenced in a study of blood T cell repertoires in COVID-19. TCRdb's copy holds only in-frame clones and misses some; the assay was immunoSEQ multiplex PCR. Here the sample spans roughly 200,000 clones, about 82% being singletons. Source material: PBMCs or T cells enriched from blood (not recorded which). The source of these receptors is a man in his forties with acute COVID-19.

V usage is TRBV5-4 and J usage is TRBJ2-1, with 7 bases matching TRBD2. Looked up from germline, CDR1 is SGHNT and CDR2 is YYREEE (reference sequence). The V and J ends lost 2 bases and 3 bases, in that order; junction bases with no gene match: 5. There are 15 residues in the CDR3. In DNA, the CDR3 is TGTGCCAGCAGCTTCAGCCCTAGCGGCTACAATGAGCAGTTCTTC. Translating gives CASSFSPSGYNEQFF.

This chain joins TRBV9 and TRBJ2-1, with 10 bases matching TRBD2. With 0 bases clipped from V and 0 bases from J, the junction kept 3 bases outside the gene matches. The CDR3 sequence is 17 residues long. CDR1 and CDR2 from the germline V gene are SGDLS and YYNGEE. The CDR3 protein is CASSVASGSVSYNEQFF. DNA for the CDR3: TGTGCCAGCAGCGTAGCTAGCGGGAGTGTCTCCTACAATGAGCAGTTCTTC.

The CDR3 region is CASSYQSDSEAFF. For the CDR3, the DNA is TGTGCCAGCAGTTATCAGTCCGACTCCGAAGCTTTCTTT. The V and J genes are TRBV6-6 and TRBJ1-1; no reliable D call. This CDR3 is built from 13 residues. V lost 3 bases, J lost 8 bases, and 13 bases lay in between. The germline gives CDR1 MNHNY, CDR2 SVGAGI (reference sequence).

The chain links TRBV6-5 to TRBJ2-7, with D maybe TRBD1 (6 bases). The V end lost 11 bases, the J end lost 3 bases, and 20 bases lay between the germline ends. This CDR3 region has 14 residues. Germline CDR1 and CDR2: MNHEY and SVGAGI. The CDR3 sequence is CALTGNSGGYEQYF. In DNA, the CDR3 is TGTGCCTTAACAGGGAACTCCGGAGGCTACGAGCAGTACTTC.

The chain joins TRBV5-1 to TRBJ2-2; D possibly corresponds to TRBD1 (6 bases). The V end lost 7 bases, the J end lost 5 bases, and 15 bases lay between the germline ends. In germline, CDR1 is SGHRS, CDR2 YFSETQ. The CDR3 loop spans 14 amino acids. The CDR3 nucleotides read TGCGCCAGCTGCAAATACAGGGAAACCGGGGAGCTGTTTTTT. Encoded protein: CASCKYRETGELFF.

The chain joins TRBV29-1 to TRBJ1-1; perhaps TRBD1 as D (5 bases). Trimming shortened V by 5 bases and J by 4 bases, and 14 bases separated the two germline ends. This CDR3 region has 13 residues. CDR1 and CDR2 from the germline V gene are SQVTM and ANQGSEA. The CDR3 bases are TGCAGCGTTCACGGAGGGAGGGGCACTGAAGCTTTCTTT. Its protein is CSVHGGRGTEAFF.

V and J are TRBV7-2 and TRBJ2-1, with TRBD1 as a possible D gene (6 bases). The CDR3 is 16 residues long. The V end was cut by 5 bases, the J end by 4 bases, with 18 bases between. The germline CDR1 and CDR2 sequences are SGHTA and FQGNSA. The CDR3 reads CASSVMGQGNYNEQFF. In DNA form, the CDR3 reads TGTGCCAGCAGCGTGATGGGGCAGGGGAATTACAATGAGCAGTTCTTC.

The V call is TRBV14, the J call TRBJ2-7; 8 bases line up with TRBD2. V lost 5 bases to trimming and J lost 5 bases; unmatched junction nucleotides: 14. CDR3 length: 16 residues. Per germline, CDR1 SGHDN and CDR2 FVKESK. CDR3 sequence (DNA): TGTGCCAGCAGCTTCCTCCGCCAAGCGGGAGTCCACGAGCAGTACTTC. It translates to CASSFLRQAGVHEQYF. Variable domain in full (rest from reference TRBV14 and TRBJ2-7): EAGVTQFPSHSVIEKGQTVTLRCDPISGHDNLYWYRRVMGKEIKFLLHFVKESKQDESGMPNNRFLAERTGGTYSTLKVQPAELEDSGVYFCASSFLRQAGVHEQYFGPGTRLTVT.

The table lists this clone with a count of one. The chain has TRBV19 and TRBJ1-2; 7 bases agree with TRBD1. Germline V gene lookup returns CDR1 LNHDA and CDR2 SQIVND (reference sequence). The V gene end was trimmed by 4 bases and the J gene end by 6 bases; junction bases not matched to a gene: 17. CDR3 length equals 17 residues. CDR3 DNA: TGTGCCAGTAGTAGACGATCTGGAACAGGGGACGGTGATGGCTACACCTTC. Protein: CASSRRSGTGDGDGYTF. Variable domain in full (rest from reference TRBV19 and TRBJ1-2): DGGITQSPKYLFRKEGQNVTLSCEQNLNHDAMYWYRQDPGQGLRLIYYSQIVNDFQKGDIAEGYSVSREKKESFPLTVTSAQKNPTAFYLCASSRRSGTGDGDGYTFGSGTRLTVV.

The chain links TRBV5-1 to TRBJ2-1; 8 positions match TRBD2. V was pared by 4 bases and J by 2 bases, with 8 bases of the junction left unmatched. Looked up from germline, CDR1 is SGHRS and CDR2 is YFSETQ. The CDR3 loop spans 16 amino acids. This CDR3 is CASSPHLAGTYNEQFF. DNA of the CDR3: TGCGCCAGCAGCCCCCACCTAGCGGGTACCTACAATGAGCAGTTCTTC.

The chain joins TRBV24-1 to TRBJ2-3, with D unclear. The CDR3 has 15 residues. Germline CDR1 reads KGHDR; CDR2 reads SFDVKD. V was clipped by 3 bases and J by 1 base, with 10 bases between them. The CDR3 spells CATSDPPRGTDTQYF. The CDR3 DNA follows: TGTGCCACCAGTGATCCCCCCCGTGGCACAGATACGCAGTATTTT.

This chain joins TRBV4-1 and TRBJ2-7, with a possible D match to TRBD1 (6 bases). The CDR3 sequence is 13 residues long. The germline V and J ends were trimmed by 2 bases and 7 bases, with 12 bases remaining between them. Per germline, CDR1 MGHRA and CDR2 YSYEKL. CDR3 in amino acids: CASSQHGQLEQYF. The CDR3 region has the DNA TGCGCCAGCAGCCAACATGGACAGTTGGAGCAGTACTTC.

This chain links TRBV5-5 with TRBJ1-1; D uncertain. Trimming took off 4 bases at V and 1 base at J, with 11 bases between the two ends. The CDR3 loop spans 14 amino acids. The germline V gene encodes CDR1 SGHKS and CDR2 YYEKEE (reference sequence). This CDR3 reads CASSVLPGNTEAFF. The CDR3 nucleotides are TGTGCCAGCAGCGTCCTTCCCGGGAACACTGAAGCTTTCTTT.

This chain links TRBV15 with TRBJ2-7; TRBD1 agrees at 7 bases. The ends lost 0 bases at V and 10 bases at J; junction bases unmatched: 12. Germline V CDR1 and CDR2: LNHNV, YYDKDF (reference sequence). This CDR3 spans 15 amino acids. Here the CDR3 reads CATSRDLMAGGDQYF. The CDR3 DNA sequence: TGTGCCACCAGCAGAGATCTCATGGCAGGGGGTGATCAGTACTTC.

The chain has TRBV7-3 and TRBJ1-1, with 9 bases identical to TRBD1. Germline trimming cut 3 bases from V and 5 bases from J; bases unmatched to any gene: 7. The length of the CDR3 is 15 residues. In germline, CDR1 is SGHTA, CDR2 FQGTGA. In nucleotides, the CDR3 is TGTGCCAGCAGCTTGGGGCCGGGACAGGGTACTGAAGCTTTCTTT. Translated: CASSLGPGQGTEAFF.

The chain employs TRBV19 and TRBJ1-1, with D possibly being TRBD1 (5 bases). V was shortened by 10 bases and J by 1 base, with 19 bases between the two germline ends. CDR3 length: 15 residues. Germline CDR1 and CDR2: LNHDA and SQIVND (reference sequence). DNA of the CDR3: TGTGCCAATACCCTATCAAGGCAGGGGAACACTGAAGCTTTCTTT. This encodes CANTLSRQGNTEAFF.

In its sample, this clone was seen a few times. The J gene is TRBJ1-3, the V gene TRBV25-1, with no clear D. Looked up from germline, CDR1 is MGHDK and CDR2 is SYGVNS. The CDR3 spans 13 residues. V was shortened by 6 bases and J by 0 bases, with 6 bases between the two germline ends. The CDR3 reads CASRLSSGNTIYF. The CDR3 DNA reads TGTGCCAGCAGACTTAGCTCTGGAAACACCATATATTTT.

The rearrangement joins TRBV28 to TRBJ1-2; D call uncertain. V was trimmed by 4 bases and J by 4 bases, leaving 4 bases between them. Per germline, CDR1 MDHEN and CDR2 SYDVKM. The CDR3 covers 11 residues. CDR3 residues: CASSWSYGYTF. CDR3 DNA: TGTGCCAGCAGTTGGAGCTATGGCTACACCTTC.

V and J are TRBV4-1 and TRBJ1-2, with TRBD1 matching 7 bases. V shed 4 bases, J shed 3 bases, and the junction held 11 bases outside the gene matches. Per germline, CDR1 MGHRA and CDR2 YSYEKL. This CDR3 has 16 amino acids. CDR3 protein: CASSPERRDSYYGYTF. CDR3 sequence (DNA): TGCGCCAGCAGCCCAGAGCGCCGGGACAGCTACTATGGCTACACCTTC.

CDR3: CASRMGGYNEQFF. The CDR3 nucleotides are TGTGCCAGCAGAATGGGGGGCTACAATGAGCAGTTCTTC. The chain couples TRBV7-8 to TRBJ2-1, with D maybe TRBD2 (6 bases). Trimming took 6 bases from V and 3 from J, leaving 9 bases between them. CDR3 length: 13 residues. Per germline, CDR1 SGHVS and CDR2 FQNEAQ.

CDR3 amino acids: CASSELTSGTDTQYF. DNA of the CDR3: TGTGCCAGCAGTGAATTGACAAGTGGCACAGATACGCAGTATTTT. This sequence joins TRBV2 and TRBJ2-3, with D hard to call. Germline V CDR1 and CDR2: SNHLY, FYNNEI. This CDR3 has 15 amino acids. V was shortened by 2 bases and J by 1 base, with 10 bases between the two germline ends.

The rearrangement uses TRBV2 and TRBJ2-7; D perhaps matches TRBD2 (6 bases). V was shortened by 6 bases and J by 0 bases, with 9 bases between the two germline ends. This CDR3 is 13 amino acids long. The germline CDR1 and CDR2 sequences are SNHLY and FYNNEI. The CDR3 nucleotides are TGTGCCAGCAGGCGGGACGGCTCCTACGAGCAGTACTTC. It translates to CASRRDGSYEQYF.

In DNA form, the CDR3 reads TGTGCCAGCAGCTTGGACTCAGACACTGAAGCTTTCTTT. Amino acid sequence: CASSLDSDTEAFF. This sequence joins TRBV7-3 and TRBJ1-1; D is ambiguous. CDR3 length equals 13 residues. With 3 bases removed from V and 3 bases from J, the gap between germline ends came to 8 bases. CDR1 is SGHTA, CDR2 FQGTGA, per germline.

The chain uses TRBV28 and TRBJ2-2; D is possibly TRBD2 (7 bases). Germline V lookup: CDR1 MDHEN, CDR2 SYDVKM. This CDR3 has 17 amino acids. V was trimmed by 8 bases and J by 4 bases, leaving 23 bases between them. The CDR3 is CASGRGAVAVLTGELFF. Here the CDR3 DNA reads TGTGCCAGCGGGAGGGGGGCGGTAGCGGTCCTCACCGGGGAGCTGTTTTTT.

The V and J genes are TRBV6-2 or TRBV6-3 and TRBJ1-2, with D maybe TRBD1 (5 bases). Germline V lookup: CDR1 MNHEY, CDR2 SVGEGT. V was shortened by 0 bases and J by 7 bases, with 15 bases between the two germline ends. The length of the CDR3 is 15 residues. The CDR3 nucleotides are TGTGCCAGCAGTTACTCGACCGGGGGGTTAAGTGGCTACACCTTC. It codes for CASSYSTGGLSGYTF.

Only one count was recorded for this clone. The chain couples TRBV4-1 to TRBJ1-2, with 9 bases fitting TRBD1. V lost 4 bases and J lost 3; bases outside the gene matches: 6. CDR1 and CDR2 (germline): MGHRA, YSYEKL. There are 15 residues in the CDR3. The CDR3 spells CASSPRDRAHYGYTF. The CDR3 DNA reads TGCGCCAGCAGCCCCCGGGACAGGGCCCACTATGGCTACACCTTC.

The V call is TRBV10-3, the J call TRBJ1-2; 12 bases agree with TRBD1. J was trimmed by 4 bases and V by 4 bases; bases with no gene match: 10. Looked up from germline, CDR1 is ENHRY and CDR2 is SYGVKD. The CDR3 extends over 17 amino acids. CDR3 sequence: CAISGLGQGADGYGYTF. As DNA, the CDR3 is TGTGCCATCAGTGGGTTGGGACAGGGGGCAGATGGCTATGGCTACACCTTC.

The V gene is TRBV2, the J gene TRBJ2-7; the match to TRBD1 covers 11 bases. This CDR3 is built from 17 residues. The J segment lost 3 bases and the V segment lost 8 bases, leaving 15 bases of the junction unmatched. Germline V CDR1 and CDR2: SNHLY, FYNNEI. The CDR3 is CASGPPRTGGLIYEQYF. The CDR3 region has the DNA TGTGCCAGCGGCCCCCCACGGACAGGGGGCCTGATCTACGAGCAGTACTTC.

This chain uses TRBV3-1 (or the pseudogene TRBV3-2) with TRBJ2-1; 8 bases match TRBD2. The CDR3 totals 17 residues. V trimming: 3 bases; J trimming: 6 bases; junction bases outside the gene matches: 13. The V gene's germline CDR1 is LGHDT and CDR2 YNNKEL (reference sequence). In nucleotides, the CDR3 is TGTGCCAGCAGCCAGTCGCCTAGCGGGCCGAGATTCAATGAGCAGTTCTTC. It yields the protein CASSQSPSGPRFNEQFF.

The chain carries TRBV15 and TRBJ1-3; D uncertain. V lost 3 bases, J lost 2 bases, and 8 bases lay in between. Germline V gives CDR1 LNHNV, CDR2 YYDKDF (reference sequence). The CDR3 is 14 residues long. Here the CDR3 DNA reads TGTGCCACCAGCAGTGAGAGGACTGGAAACACCATATATTTT. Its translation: CATSSERTGNTIYF.

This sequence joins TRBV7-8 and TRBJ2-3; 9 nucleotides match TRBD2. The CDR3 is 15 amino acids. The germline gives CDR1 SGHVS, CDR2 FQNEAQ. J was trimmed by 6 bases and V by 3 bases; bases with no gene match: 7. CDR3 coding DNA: TGTGCCAGCAGCTTCGTAGCGGGAGTTGCTGATACGCAGTATTTT. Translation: CASSFVAGVADTQYF. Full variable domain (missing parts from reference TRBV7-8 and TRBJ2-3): GAGVSQSPRYKVAKRGQDVALRCDPISGHVSLFWYQQALGQGPEFLTYFQNEAQLDKSGLPSDRFFAERPEGSVSTLKIQRTQQEDSAVYLCASSFVAGVADTQYFGPGTRLTVL.

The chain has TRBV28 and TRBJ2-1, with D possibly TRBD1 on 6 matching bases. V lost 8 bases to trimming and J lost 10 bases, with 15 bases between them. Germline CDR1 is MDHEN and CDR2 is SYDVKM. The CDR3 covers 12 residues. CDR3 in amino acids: CASRATGWEQFF. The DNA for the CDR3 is TGTGCCAGCCGTGCGACAGGTTGGGAGCAGTTCTTC.